The clone carrying this T cell receptor (beta chain) occurred many times. Antigen specificity is unknown. The CDR3 is 12 residues long. Deletions cut 6 bases from V and 8 bases from J, with 11 bases between. Germline V gene data show CDR1 as SGHAT and CDR2 as FQNNGV. This sample was included in a study of early T cells in non-severe SARS-CoV-2 infection. Study background: Bulk RNA from unsorted whole blood was sequenced; chains were unpaired.

As part of library construction, unique molecular identifiers were attached to individual cDNA molecules. One entry per CDR3 protein, called by TCRdb with MiXCR from the 5' RACE reads. The sample lists just under 65,000 distinct CDR3 sequences, 7% to 10% occurring once. Study-wide results and limits: Anti-spike CD8 specificities were favored by VDJdb matching, whose results missed private and CD4 specificities.

The specimen comprised whole blood, sampled at baseline. This sequence was found in an adult who was a healthcare worker with PCR-confirmed SARS-CoV-2 infection or an uninfected control (not recorded which). This chain links TRBV11-2 with TRBJ2-1; D is unclear. The CDR3 is CASSKRGDEQFF. As DNA, the CDR3 is TGTGCCAGCAGTAAGAGAGGCGATGAGCAGTTCTTC.